This TCR beta chain was identified during a study of cytomegalovirus exposure and HLA in healthy donors. Overall study findings and caveats: It was reportedly the case that the classifier diagnosed cytomegalovirus status with high specificity and sensitivity. It emerged from a later analysis that several of the most significant clusters appeared to be linked to common viral pathogens.

To note about this clone: Its antigen is unknown.

Germline CDR1 is MDHEN and CDR2 is SYDVKM. Trimming cost V 6 bases and J 4 bases, with 6 bases left between them. CDR3 length: 11 amino acids. 13 Jbeta primers and 60 Vbeta primers were used for the PCR. TCRdb keeps only in-frame clones here, not all; method: immunoSEQ multiplex PCR. The sample shows some 180,000 clones, around 70% of them seen only once. The receptor comes from a male donor in good health and CMV-seronegative. V gene TRBV28 combines with J gene TRBJ1-2; D is unresolved. The sequencing input was PBMCs. Here the CDR3 reads CASSSRYGYTF. CDR3 sequence (DNA): TGTGCCAGCAGCTCGCGCTATGGCTACACCTTC.